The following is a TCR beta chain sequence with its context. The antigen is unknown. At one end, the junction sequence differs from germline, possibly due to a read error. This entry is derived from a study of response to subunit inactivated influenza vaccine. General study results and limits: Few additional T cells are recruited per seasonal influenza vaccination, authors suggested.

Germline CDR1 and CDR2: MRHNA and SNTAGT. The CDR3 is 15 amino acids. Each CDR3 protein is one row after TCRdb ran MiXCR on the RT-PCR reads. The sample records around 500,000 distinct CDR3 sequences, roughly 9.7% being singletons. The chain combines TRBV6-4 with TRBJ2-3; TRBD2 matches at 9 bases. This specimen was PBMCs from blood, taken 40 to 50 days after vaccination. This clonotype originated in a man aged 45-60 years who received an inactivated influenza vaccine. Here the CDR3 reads CASRRLAASTNTQYF. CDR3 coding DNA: TGTGCCAGCAGGCGACTAGCGGCGAGCACAAATACGCAGTATTTT.